Below are 3 T cell receptor beta chains sequenced from a single sample in a study of radiotherapy plus CTLA-4 blockade in lung cancer. Only in-frame clones appear in the TCRdb table, and some are missing; sequencing was by immunoSEQ multiplex PCR. The sample has roughly 75,000 clones; about four fifths are singletons. This material consisted of peripheral blood, taken from a patient treated with radiotherapy plus ipilimumab. All receptors derive from a human donor with non-small cell lung cancer who had stable disease on radiotherapy plus ipilimumab.

This chain uses TRBV14 with TRBJ2-7; tentatively, D is TRBD1 or TRBD2 (5 bases each). The CDR3 totals 22 residues. Germline V gives CDR1 SGHDN, CDR2 FVKESK. V shed 0 bases and J shed 0 bases, with 30 bases lying between them. The CDR3: CASSQDNGFDSRPGPDSYEQYF. CDR3 DNA sequence: TGTGCCAGCAGCCAAGATAATGGTTTCGATTCCCGGCCGGGACCCGACTCCTACGAGCAGTACTTC. Filled out from reference TRBV14 and TRBJ2-7, the complete variable domain reads EAGVTQFPSHSVIEKGQTVTLRCDPISGHDNLYWYRRVMGKEIKFLLHFVKESKQDESGMPNNRFLAERTGGTYSTLKVQPAELEDSGVYFCASSQDNGFDSRPGPDSYEQYFGPGTRLTVT.

This clone was counted a single time. The J gene is TRBJ2-1, the V gene TRBV11-3; 9 bases line up with TRBD2. The length of the CDR3 is 18 residues. Germline loops: CDR1 SGHNT, CDR2 YENEEA. V shed 3 bases, J shed 0 bases, and the junction held 9 bases outside the gene matches. CDR3 sequence (DNA): TGTGCCAGCAGCTTCCGGACTAGCGCCGCCGTCTCCTACAATGAGCAGTTCTTC. This codes for CASSFRTSAAVSYNEQFF. Based on the CDR3 plus reference TRBV11-3 and TRBJ2-1, the full variable domain is EAGVVQSPRYKIIEKKQPVAFWCNPISGHNTLYWYLQNLGQGPELLIRYENEEAVDDSQLPKDRFSAERLKGVDSTLKIQPAELGDSAVYLCASSFRTSAAVSYNEQFFGPGTRLTVL.

The J gene is TRBJ2-5, the V gene TRBV5-1, with 9 bases that match TRBD1. This CDR3 contains 16 residues. Germline V gene lookup returns CDR1 SGHRS and CDR2 YFSETQ. V was pared by 2 bases and J by 3 bases, with 8 bases of the junction left unmatched. The CDR3 nucleotides read TGCGCCAGCAGCTTTGGCAGGGGGGACAGGGAAGAGACCCAGTACTTC. It translates to CASSFGRGDREETQYF.